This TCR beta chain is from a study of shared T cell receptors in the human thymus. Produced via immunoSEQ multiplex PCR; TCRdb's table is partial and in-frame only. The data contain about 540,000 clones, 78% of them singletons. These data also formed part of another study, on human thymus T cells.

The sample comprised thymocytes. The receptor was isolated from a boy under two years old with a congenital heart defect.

The CDR3 coding sequence is TGTGCCTGGAGTGTACGTAGCAGGAGGCTAGGGCCCCAGCATTTT. Protein product: CAWSVRSRRLGPQHF. The chain is built from TRBV30 and TRBJ1-5; D is ambiguous. From germline, CDR1 is GTSNPN and CDR2 SVGIG (reference sequence). The CDR3 is made up of 15 amino acids. Trimming took off 0 bases at V and 9 bases at J, with 18 bases between the two ends.